What follows are 2 T cell receptor beta chains derived from one specimen sequenced in a study of cytomegalovirus exposure and HLA in healthy donors. Method: immunoSEQ multiplex PCR; TCRdb's copy keeps in-frame clones and lacks some. The table includes more than 45,000 clones, about 88% detected once. The sequencing sample was made of PBMCs. The source of these receptors is a woman younger than 35 in good health and CMV-seronegative.

The chain joins TRBV4-3 to TRBJ2-1; D uncertain. From germline, CDR1 is LGHNA and CDR2 YSLEER. Trimming pared 0 bases from V and 3 bases from J, leaving 9 bases between. The CDR3 runs to 15 residues. CDR3 sequence (DNA): TGCGCCAGCAGCCAAGATCGTAAATTCTACAATGAGCAGTTCTTC. Its translation is CASSQDRKFYNEQFF.

The V gene is TRBV27, the J gene TRBJ2-1; maybe TRBD2 (6 bases). The CDR3 is made up of 13 amino acids. Germline CDR1 is MNHEY and CDR2 is SMNVEV (reference sequence). V dropped 0 bases and J dropped 9 bases, with 9 bases sitting between them. This CDR3 reads CASSLSSGFEQFF. The CDR3 bases are TGTGCCAGCAGTTTATCTAGCGGCTTTGAGCAGTTCTTC.